This TCR beta chain was profiled in a study of blood T cell repertoires in COVID-19 (dated by TCRdb to the early 2020s). Turning to the overall study: Samples covering the acute and convalescent phases of COVID-19 were provided by collaborators in the United States, Italy and Spain. The prospective study material was composed of cDNA or gDNA derived from T cells, B-cell-depleted T cells, or PBMCs. Samples were obtained from the ongoing ImmuneRACE study (first 160 participants) and from 1,000 to 1,500 subjects provided by 6 global collaborators. Sample metadata almost always included a de-identified subject ID, COVID-19 status, age in years and sex. A freely available public database, intended as a resource for researchers studying the immune response to SARS-CoV-2, is where the repertoires were released. HLA class I and class II types, where available, came from metadata supplied by the sample provider rather than from assay-based typing. Subjects who had been exposed to COVID-19, were actively infected with it, or had recovered from it provided the deeply sampled blood TCRbeta repertoires that made up the dataset.

Participants in the prospective study were enrolled through a virtual design, were aged roughly 18 to 100 years, and lived in fewer than 30 United States geographic areas. To assign participants to cohorts, the prospective study relied on clinical history that participants themselves reported in a screening survey and a study questionnaire. In the prospective study, mobile phlebotomists collected whole blood, serum and a nasopharyngeal or oropharyngeal swab from each participant. Prospective study participants could optionally give additional blood draws and questionnaires over an approximately two-month period. Prospective study blood samples were shipped either frozen or at room temperature before DNA extraction. TCRbeta CDR3 regions were amplified from genomic DNA using the immunoSEQ Assay, a bias-controlled multiplex PCR. As for how the authors treated the data: The number of nucleated cells in each sample was estimated by amplification of reference gene primers within the assay. To quantify the absolute abundance of each unique TCRbeta CDR3 rearrangement, sequence reads were collapsed and filtered. For each sample, productive Simpson clonality was calculated by taking the square root of Simpson's diversity index across productive rearrangements. Entries here come from immuneACCESS through TCRdb and include only in-frame sequences with V and J called. Some clones fail to appear in such tables; in the studies checked, an unresolved V gene covers under half of the shortfall, and the cause of the remainder is unknown. V and J calls and clone size follow that table, whereas D and trimming were derived from the DNA. Here the sample has some 270,000 clones; approximately 85% occur a single time. The ten largest clones add up to 8.5% to 9.5% of the sample.

On the study overall, not on this receptor specifically: The quantity of clinical and demographic metadata differed by source and by participant and was supplied without curation.

In the case of this clone: What this receptor recognizes is not known. Nothing much larger sits one base from this clone, and base qualities are not available.

The CDR3 covers 14 residues, taking in both the cysteine and the phenylalanine. Only the CDR3 DNA is retained, 42 bases long and in frame from the first base. Reading the germline V gene (reference sequence) gives CDR1 GTSNPN and CDR2 SVGIG. The junction carries 14 bases between V and J, which are trimmed by 1 base and 5 bases respectively. The TCR originated in a woman in her forties or fifties with acute COVID-19. The sequence links TRBV30 to TRBJ1-2, with no reliable assignment of the D segment. Sequencing was performed on PBMCs or T cells enriched from blood (not recorded which). The CDR3 corresponds to CAWSAGSPIYGYTF. At the DNA level, the sequence is TGTGCCTGGAGTGCTGGCTCGCCAATTTATGGCTACACCTTC.